This TCR beta chain originates from a study of cytomegalovirus exposure and HLA in healthy donors. Overall study findings and caveats: There were several of the most significant clusters that appeared linked to common viral pathogens in a later analysis. About 180 TCR beta chains were listed as cytomegalovirus-associated.

PCR used 60 Vbeta primers and 13 Jbeta primers. The table came from immunoSEQ multiplex PCR; TCRdb's copy has only in-frame clones and leaves some out. This sample has 180,000 or so clones, with more than 65% found just once. On this clone itself: What it binds is not known.

Germline lookup yields CDR1 SGDLS and CDR2 YYNGEE. The CDR3 runs 13 residues. The V end lost 4 bases, the J end lost 3 bases, and 9 bases lay between the germline ends. The clonotype was recovered from a male donor in good health and CMV-seronegative. This chain joins TRBV9 and TRBJ2-3; weak D call: TRBD2 (6 bases). Sequencing was carried out using PBMCs. CDR3 amino acids: CASSPGLTDTQYF. CDR3 bases: TGTGCCAGCAGCCCCGGACTAACAGATACGCAGTATTTT.